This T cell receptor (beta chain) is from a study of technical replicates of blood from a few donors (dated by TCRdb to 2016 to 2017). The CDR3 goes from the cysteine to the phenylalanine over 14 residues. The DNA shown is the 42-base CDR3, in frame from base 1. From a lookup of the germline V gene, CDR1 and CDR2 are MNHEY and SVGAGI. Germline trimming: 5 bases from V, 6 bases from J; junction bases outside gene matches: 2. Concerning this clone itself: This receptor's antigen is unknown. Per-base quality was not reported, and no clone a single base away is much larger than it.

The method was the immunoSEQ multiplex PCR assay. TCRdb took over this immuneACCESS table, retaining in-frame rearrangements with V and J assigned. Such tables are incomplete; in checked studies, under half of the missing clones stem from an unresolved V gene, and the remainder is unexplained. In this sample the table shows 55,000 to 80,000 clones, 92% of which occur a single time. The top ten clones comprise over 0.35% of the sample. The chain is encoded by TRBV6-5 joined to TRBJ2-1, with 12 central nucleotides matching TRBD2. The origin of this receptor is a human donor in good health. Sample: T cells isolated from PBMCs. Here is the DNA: TGTGCCAGCAGTGCTAGCGGGAGGGGCAATGAGCAGTTCTTC. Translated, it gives CASSASGRGNEQFF.